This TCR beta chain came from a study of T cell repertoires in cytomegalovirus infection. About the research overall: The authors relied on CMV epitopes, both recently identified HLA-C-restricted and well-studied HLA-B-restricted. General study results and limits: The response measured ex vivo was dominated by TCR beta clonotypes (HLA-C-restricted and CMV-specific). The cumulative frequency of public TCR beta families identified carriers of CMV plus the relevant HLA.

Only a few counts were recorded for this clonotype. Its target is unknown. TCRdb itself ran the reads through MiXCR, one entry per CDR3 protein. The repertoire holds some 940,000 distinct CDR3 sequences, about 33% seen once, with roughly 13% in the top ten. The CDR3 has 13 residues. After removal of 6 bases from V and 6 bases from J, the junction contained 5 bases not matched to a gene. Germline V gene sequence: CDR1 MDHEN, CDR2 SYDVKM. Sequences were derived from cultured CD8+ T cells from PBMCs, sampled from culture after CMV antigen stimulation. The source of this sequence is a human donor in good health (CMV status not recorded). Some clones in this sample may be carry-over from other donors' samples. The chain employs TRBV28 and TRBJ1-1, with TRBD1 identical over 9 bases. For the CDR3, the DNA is TGTGCCAGCAGGGGACAGGGCAAAGCTGAAGCTTTCTTT. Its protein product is CASRGQGKAEAFF.